What follows describes a single T cell receptor (beta chain). Its cognate antigen is unknown. These data originate in a study of shared clonotypes between healthy human individuals. The study, taken as a whole, reports: Non-shared clonotypes had lower generation probabilities than those shared by all four donors. Sampling covered blood only; tissue repertoires likely differ.

The CDR3 totals 16 residues. Germline CDR1 SGDLS, CDR2 YYNGEE. V was trimmed by 6 bases and J by 0 bases, leaving 17 bases between them. Replicate sorted-subset PCRs were loaded with 150 to 250 ng DNA, roughly 33,000 T cell genomes. Some clones are missing from TCRdb's copy, which holds only in-frame ones; the method was immunoSEQ multiplex PCR. Seen here are some 2 million clones, approximately 95% observed once, and the top ten hold 0.13%. This TCR came from a man aged 18 to 35 in good health. The J gene is TRBJ2-3, the V gene TRBV9; tentatively, D is TRBD2 (5 bases). The specimen sequenced was naive CD4+ T cells sorted from blood. Subset defined: CD45RA+ positively selected. The CDR3 DNA is TGTGCCAGCACCCCCAGTACCGGGGTTAGCACAGATACGCAGTATTTT. This codes for CASTPSTGVSTDTQYF. Supplemented by reference TRBV9 and TRBJ2-3, the full variable domain reads DSGVTQTPKHLITATGQRVTLRCSPRSGDLSVYWYQQSLDQGLQFLIQYYNGEERAKGNILERFSAQQFPDLHSELNLSSLELGDSALYFCASTPSTGVSTDTQYFGPGTRLTVL.